The present entry profiles one T cell receptor (beta chain) with its context. The length of the CDR3 is 14 residues. With 0 bases removed from V and 9 bases from J, the gap between germline ends came to 13 bases. Per germline, CDR1 SGHTS and CDR2 YDEGEE. The cohort comprised adults aged roughly 18 to 95 years residing in under 30 US areas. In assigning cohorts, the study relied on participant-reported clinical history. The record originates from a study of blood T cell repertoires in COVID-19. Authors' analysis steps: Counts of nucleated cells, estimated from reference gene primer amplification, were obtained. Clones were sequenced by immunoSEQ multiplex PCR, and TCRdb holds only the in-frame ones, with some missing. The D gene and trimming were derived from the DNA, and the V and J assignments and clone size from that table. The table lists about 260,000 clones, over 75% of them singletons, with about 3.4% in the top ten.

The TCR comes from a woman in her 40s who had been exposed to COVID-19. V and J are TRBV5-8 and TRBJ2-1; D is uncertain. Material for sequencing was PBMCs or T cells enriched from blood (not recorded which). Here the CDR3 DNA reads TGTGCCAGCAGCTTGGGGGCCCCCTATGGTGAGCAGTTCTTC. It translates to CASSLGAPYGEQFF. The full variable domain, in which reference TRBV5-8 and TRBJ2-1 provide the parts outside the CDR3, is EAGVTQSPTHLIKTRGQQATLRCSPISGHTSVYWYQQALGLGLQFLLWYDEGEERNRGNFPPRFSGRQFPNYSSELNVNALELEDSALYLCASSLGAPYGEQFFGPGTRLTVL.